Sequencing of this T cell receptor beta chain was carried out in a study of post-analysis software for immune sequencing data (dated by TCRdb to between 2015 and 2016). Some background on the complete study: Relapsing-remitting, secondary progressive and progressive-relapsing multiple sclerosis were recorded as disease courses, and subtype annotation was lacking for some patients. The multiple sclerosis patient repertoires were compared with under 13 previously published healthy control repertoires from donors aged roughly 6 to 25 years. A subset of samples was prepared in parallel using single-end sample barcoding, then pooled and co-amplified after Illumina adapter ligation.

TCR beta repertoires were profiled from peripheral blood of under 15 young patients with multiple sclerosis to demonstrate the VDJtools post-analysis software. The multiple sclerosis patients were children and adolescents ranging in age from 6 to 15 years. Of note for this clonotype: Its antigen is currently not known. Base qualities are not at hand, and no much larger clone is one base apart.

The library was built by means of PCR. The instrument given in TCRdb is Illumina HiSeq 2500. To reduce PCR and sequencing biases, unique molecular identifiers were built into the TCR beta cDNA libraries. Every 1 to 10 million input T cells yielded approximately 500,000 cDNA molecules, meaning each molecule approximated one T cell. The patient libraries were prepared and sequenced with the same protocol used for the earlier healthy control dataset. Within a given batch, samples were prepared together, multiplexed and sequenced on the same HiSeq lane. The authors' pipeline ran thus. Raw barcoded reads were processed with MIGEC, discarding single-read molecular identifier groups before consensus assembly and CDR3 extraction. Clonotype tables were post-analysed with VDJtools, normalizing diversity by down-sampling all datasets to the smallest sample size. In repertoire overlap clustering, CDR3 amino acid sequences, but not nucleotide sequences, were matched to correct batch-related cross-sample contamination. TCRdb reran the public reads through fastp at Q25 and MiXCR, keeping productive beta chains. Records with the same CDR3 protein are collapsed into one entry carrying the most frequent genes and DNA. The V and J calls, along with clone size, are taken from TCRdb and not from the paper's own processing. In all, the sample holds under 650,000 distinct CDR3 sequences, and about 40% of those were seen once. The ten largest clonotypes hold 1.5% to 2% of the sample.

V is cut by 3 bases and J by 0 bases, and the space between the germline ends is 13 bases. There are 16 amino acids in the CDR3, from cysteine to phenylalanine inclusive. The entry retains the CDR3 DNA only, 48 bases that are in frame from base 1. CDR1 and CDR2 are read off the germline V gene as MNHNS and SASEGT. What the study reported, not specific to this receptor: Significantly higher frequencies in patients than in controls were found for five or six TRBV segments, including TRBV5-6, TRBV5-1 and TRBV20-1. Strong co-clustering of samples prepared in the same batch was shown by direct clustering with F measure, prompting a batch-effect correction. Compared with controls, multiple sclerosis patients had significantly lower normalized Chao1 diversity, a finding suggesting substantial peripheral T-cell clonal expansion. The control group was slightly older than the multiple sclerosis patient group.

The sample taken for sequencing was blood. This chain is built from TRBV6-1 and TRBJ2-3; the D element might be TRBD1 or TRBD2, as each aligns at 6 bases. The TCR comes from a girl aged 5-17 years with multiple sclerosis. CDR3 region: CASSEKPGASTDTQYF. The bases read TGTGCCAGCAGTGAGAAGCCGGGGGCTAGCACAGATACGCAGTATTTT.